These 5 T cell receptor beta chains were sequenced from one sample in a study of blood T cell repertoires in COVID-19 (dated by TCRdb to the early 2020s). The library was produced with the immunoSEQ multiplex PCR assay. TCRdb limited this immuneACCESS table to in-frame rearrangements with V and J called. A share of clones is missing; checked studies link under half to unresolved V genes, and the rest is unexplained. The sample has about 200,000 clones on record, about 88% of them singletons. 1.5% to 2% of the sample rests with the top ten. Sequences were obtained from peripheral blood. The source is a man between 18 and 29 years old with active or convalescent COVID-19.

This clone came up once. The chain carries TRBV18 and TRBJ1-2, with D possibly being TRBD1 (5 bases). Germline loops: CDR1 KGHSH, CDR2 LQKENI. The V end lost 0 bases, the J end lost 3 bases, and 14 bases lay between the germline ends. CDR3 length: 16 residues. The chain's CDR3 is CASSPPTRAVDYGYTF. CDR3 in DNA: TGTGCCAGCTCACCACCTACCAGGGCGGTGGACTATGGCTACACCTTC.

The V gene is TRBV28, the J gene TRBJ2-7; TRBD1 matches 9 bases. The trim removed 11 bases at V and 3 bases at J, leaving 11 bases unmatched. Germline V gives CDR1 MDHEN, CDR2 SYDVKM. The CDR3 is made up of 14 amino acids. The chain's CDR3 is CARPGQGGFYEQYF. The CDR3 coding sequence is TGTGCCCGACCGGGACAGGGCGGGTTCTACGAGCAGTACTTC.

This chain uses TRBV5-5 with TRBJ1-5; tentatively, D is TRBD1 (6 bases). The ends were cut back, 0 bases at V and 3 bases at J, with 10 bases in the middle. This CDR3 spans 15 amino acids. Germline values: CDR1 SGHKS, CDR2 YYEKEE (reference sequence). The CDR3 protein is CASSLARTDNQPQHF. The CDR3 DNA follows: TGTGCCAGCAGCTTGGCGCGGACAGACAATCAGCCCCAGCATTTT.

The chain employs TRBV2 and TRBJ2-7; TRBD2 is a possible D gene (5 bases). The CDR3 sequence is 13 residues long. The germline V gene has CDR1 SNHLY and CDR2 FYNNEI. V was cut by 0 bases and J by 10 bases, with 13 bases left in between. The CDR3 here is CASSEALNPGQYF. CDR3 DNA sequence: TGTGCCAGCAGTGAAGCGCTTAATCCGGGACAGTACTTC.

The chain recombines TRBV7-2 with TRBJ2-5; a weak D match, TRBD1 (5 bases). CDR3 length equals 13 residues. V was cut by 5 bases and J by 7 bases, with 14 bases left in between. The germline CDR1 and CDR2 sequences are SGHTA and FQGNSA. CDR3 nucleotide sequence: TGTGCCAGCAGCGGGGCTGGCTATGGGACCCAGTACTTC. Protein sequence: CASSGAGYGTQYF. The full variable domain, its missing parts supplied by reference TRBV7-2 and TRBJ2-5, is GAGVSQSPSNKVTEKGKDVELRCDPISGHTALYWYRQSLGQGLEFLIYFQGNSAPDKSGLPSDRFSAERTGGSVSTLTIQRTQQEDSAVYLCASSGAGYGTQYFGPGTRLLVL.